This TCR beta chain was captured in a study of OX40 agonist ivuxolimab in advanced cancers. Study-wide background: Partial responses were achieved by three patients: one hepatocellular carcinoma, two cutaneous melanoma.

The germline V gene has CDR1 MGHRA and CDR2 YSYEKL. The CDR3 contains 19 residues. V lost 1 base and J lost 5; bases outside the gene matches: 15. Details on this clone: Its antigen is still unknown.

The method was immunoSEQ multiplex PCR; TCRdb's version includes in-frame clones alone and lacks a portion of them. Of tens of thousands of clones in the sample, roughly 80% were seen once. Overall study findings and caveats: Those patients achieving a partial response at 0.1-3.0 mg/kg showed among the lowest clonal expansion.

This chain links TRBV4-1 with TRBJ1-5; 9 positions agree with TRBD1. Sequencing was performed on CD4+ or CD8+ T cells sorted from blood, taken in a trial of the OX40 agonist ivuxolimab. This TCR derives from an adult with an advanced solid tumor such as melanoma, head and neck, liver or kidney cancer. CDR3 region: CASSQVRGTGKPRDQPQHF. The CDR3 coding sequence is TGCGCCAGCAGCCAAGTCAGGGGGACAGGGAAGCCCCGGGATCAGCCCCAGCATTTT.